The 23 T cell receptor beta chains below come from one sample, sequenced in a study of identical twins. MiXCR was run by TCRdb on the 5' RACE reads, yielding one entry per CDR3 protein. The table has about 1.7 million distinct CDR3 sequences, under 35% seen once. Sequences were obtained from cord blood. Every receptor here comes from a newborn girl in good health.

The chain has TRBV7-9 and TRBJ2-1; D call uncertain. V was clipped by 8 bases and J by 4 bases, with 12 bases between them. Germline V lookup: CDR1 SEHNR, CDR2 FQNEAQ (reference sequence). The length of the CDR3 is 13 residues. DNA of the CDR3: TGTGCCAGCTGTTTATCTAGTTACAATGAGCAGTTCTTC. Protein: CASCLSSYNEQFF.

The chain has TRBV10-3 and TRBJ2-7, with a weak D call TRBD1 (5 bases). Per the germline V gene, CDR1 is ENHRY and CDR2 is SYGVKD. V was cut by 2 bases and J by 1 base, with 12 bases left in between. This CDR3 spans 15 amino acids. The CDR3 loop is CAISEPLTASYEQYF. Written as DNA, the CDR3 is TGTGCCATCAGTGAGCCCCTGACAGCGTCCTACGAGCAGTACTTC.

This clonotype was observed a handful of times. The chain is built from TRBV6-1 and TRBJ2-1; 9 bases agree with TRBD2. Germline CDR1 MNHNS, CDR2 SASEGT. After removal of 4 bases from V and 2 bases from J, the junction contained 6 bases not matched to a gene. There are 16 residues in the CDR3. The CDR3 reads CASSGTRGRAYNEQFF. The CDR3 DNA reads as TGTGCCAGCAGTGGAACTCGCGGGAGGGCCTACAATGAGCAGTTCTTC.

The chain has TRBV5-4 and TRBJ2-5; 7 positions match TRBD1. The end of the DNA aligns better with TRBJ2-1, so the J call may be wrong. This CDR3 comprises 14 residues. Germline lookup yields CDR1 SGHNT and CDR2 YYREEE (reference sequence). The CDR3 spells CASSLGQGRETQFF. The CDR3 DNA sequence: TGTGCCAGCAGCTTGGGACAGGGACGAGAGACCCAGTTCTTC.

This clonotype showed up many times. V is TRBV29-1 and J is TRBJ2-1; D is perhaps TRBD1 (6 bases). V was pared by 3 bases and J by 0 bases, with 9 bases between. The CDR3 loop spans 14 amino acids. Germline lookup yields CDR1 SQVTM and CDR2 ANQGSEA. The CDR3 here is CSVEAGDSYNEQFF. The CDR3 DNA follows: TGCAGCGTTGAGGCAGGGGACTCCTACAATGAGCAGTTCTTC.

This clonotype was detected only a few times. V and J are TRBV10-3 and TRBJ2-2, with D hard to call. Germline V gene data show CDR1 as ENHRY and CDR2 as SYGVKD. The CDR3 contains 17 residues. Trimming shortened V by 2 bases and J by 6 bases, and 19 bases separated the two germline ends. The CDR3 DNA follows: TGTGCCATCAGTGAGCCCTCGGACCGGTGGGATGCCGGGGAGCTGTTTTTT. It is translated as CAISEPSDRWDAGELFF.

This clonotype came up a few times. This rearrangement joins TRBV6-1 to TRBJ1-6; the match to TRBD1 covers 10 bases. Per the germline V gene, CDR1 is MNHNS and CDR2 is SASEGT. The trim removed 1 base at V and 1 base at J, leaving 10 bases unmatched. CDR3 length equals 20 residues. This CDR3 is CASSEEYGDRGFSYNSPLHF. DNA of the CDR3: TGTGCCAGCAGTGAAGAATATGGGGACAGGGGTTTTTCCTATAATTCACCCCTCCACTTT.

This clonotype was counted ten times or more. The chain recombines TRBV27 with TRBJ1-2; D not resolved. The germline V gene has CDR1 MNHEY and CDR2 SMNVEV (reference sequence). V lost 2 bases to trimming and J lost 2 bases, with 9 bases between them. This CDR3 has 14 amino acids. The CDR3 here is CASSLRAPNYGYTF. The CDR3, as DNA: TGTGCCAGCAGTTTAAGGGCCCCCAACTATGGCTACACCTTC.

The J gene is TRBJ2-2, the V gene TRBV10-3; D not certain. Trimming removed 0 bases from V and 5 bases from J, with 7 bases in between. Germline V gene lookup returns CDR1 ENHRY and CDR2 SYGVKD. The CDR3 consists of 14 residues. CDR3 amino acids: CAISESSLTGELFF. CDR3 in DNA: TGTGCCATCAGTGAGTCTTCGCTTACCGGGGAGCTGTTTTTT.

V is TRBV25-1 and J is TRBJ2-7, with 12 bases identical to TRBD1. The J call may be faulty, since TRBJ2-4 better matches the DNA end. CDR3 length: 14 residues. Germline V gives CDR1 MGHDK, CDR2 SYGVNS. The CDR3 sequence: CASSAGTGGFIQYF. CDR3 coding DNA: TGTGCCAGCAGTGCAGGGACAGGGGGCTTCATTCAGTACTTC.

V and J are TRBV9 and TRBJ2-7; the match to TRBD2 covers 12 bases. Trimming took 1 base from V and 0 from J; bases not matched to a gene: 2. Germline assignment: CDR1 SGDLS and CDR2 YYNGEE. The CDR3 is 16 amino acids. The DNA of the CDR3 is TGTGCCAGCAGCGTACTAGCGGGAGGGAGCTCCTACGAGCAGTACTTC. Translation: CASSVLAGGSSYEQYF.

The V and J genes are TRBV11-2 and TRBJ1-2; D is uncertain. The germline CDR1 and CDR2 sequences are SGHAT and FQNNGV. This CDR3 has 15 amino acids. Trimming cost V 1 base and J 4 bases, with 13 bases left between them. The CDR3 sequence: CASSLVLGEGYGYTF. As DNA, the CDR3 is TGTGCCAGCAGCTTAGTCCTTGGAGAAGGCTATGGCTACACCTTC.

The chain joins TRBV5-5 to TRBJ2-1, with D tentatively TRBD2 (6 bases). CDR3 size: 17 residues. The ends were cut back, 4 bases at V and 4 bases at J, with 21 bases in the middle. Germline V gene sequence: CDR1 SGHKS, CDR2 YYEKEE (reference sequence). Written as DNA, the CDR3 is TGTGCCAGCAGCCACATAATCCAACTAGCTCAATACAATGAGCAGTTCTTC. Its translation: CASSHIIQLAQYNEQFF.

The CDR3 sequence: CASSPRTGAMNTEAFF. The CDR3 DNA sequence: TGCGCCAGCAGCCCGAGGACGGGGGCAATGAACACTGAAGCTTTCTTT. V gene TRBV5-1 combines with J gene TRBJ1-1, with a weak D call TRBD1 (6 bases). Germline CDR1 reads SGHRS; CDR2 reads YFSETQ. There are 16 residues in the CDR3. The V and J ends lost 4 bases and 0 bases respectively, with 16 bases between them.

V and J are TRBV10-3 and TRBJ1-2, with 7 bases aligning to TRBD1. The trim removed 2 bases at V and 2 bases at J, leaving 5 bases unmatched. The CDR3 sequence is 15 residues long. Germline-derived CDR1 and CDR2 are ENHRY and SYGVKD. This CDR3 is CAISEAMGQNYGYTF. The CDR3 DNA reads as TGTGCCATCAGTGAGGCCATGGGACAGAACTATGGCTACACCTTC.

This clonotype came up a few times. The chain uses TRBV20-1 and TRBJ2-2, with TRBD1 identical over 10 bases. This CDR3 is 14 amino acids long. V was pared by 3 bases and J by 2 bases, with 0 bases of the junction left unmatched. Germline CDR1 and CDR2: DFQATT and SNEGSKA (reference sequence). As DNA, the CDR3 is TGCAGTGCTAGGACAGGGGGCAACACCGGGGAGCTGTTTTTT. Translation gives CSARTGGNTGELFF.

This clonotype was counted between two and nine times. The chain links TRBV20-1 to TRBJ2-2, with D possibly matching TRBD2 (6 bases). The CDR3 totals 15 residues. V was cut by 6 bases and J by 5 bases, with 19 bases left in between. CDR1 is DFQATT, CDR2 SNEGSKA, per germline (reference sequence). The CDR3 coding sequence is TGCAGTGCCCCCCTCGGAGGGAGAAAAACCGGGGAGCTGTTTTTT. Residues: CSAPLGGRKTGELFF.

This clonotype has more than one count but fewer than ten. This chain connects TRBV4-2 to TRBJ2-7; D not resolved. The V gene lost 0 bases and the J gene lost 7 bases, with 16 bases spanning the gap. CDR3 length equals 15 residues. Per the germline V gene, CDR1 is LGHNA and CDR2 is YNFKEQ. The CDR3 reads CASSQDLRLLNEQYF. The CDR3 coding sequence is TGTGCCAGCAGCCAAGATTTGCGACTTTTGAATGAGCAGTACTTC.

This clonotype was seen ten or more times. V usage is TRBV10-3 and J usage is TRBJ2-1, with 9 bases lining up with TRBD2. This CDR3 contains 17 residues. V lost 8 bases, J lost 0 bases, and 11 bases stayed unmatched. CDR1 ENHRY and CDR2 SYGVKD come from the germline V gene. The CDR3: CAIGSSGGSFSYNEQFF. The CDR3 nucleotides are TGTGCCATCGGAAGTAGCGGGGGCTCCTTCTCCTACAATGAGCAGTTCTTC.

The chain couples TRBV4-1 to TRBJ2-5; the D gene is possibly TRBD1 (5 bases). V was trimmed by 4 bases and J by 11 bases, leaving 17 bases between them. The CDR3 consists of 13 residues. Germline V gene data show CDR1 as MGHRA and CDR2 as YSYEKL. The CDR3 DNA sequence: TGCGCCAGCAGCCCCCTATCCGATCGACAGCAGTACTTC. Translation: CASSPLSDRQQYF.

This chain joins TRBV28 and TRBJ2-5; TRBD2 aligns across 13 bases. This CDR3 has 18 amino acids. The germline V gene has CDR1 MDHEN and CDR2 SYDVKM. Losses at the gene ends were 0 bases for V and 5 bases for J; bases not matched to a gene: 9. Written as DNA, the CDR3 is TGTGCCAGCAGTTTATGGGTTGGACTAGCGGGAGATCAGGAGACCCAGTACTTC. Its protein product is CASSLWVGLAGDQETQYF.

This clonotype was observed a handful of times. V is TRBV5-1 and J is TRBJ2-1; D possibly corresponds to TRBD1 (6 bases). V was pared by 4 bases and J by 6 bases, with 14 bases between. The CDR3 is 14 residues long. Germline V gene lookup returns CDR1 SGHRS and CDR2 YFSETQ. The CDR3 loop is CASSPGQRSNEQFF. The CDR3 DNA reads TGCGCCAGCAGCCCCGGACAGCGCAGCAATGAGCAGTTCTTC.

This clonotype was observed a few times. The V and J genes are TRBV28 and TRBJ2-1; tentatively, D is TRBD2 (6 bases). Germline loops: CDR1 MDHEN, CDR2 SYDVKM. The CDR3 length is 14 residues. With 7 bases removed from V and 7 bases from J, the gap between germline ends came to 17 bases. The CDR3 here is CASNLPGGPNEQFF. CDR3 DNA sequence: TGTGCCAGCAACCTACCAGGAGGGCCTAATGAGCAGTTCTTC. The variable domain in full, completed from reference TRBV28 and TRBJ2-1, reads DVKVTQSSRYLVKRTGEKVFLECVQDMDHENMFWYRQDPGLGLRLIYFSYDVKMKEKGDIPEGYSVSREKKERFSLILESASTNQTSMYLCASNLPGGPNEQFFGPGTRLTVL.